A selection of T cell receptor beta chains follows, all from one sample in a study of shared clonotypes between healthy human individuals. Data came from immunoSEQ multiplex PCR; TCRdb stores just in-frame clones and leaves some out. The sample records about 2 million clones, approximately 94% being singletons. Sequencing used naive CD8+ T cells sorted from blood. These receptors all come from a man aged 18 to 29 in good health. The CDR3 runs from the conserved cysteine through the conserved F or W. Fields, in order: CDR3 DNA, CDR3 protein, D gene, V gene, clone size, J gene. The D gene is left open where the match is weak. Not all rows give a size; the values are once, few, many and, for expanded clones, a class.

CDR3 DNA: TGTGCCAGCAGTTACTCGATGGGGAACACCGGGGAGCTGTTTTTT
CDR3 protein: CASSYSMGNTGELFF
D gene: NA
V gene: TRBV6-5
clone size: NA
J gene: TRBJ2-2

CDR3 DNA: TGTGCCAGCAGTTGGATCCGTGACAGCGGATCCTCCTACGAGCAGTACTTC
CDR3 protein: CASSWIRDSGSSYEQYF
D gene: NA
V gene: TRBV28
clone size: NA
J gene: TRBJ2-7

CDR3 DNA: TGTGCCAGCAGCCCGATCCTAGCGGGGGCGGGAAATGAGCAGTTCTTC
CDR3 protein: CASSPILAGAGNEQFF
D gene: TRBD2
V gene: TRBV5-4
clone size: NA
J gene: TRBJ2-1

CDR3 DNA: TGCGCCAGCAGCCAAATAGTCGCTGGGGCCAACGTCCTGACTTTC
CDR3 protein: CASSQIVAGANVLTF
D gene: NA
V gene: TRBV4-1
clone size: NA
J gene: TRBJ2-6

CDR3 DNA: TGTGCCAGCAGCGGATCGACAGGGAGGGATGAAAAACTGTTTTTT
CDR3 protein: CASSGSTGRDEKLFF
D gene: TRBD1
V gene: TRBV2
clone size: NA
J gene: TRBJ1-4

CDR3 DNA: TGTGCCAGTAGTACGCGGGGGGGTCCAGATACGCAGTATTTT
CDR3 protein: CASSTRGGPDTQYF
D gene: TRBD2
V gene: TRBV19
clone size: NA
J gene: TRBJ2-3

CDR3 DNA: TGCGCCAGCAGCCAAGTACTCACGGGGCAGGGGGTGAGGCCGTCCGAAGCTTTCTTT
CDR3 protein: CASSQVLTGQGVRPSEAFF
D gene: TRBD1
V gene: TRBV4-3
clone size: NA
J gene: TRBJ1-1

CDR3 DNA: TGCGCCAGCAGCCCCGGACAGGGGACGATGAACACTGAAGCTTTCTTT
CDR3 protein: CASSPGQGTMNTEAFF
D gene: TRBD1
V gene: TRBV10-1
clone size: NA
J gene: TRBJ1-1

CDR3 DNA: TGTGCCAGCAGCTTGACAGCCTACGAGCAGTACTTC
CDR3 protein: CASSLTAYEQYF
D gene: NA
V gene: TRBV5-5
clone size: NA
J gene: TRBJ2-7

CDR3 DNA: TGTGCCAGCAGCCAAGTTCAGGGGGTCGAGCAGTACTTC
CDR3 protein: CASSQVQGVEQYF
D gene: TRBD1
V gene: TRBV14
clone size: once
J gene: TRBJ2-7

CDR3 DNA: TGTGCCAGCAGTGCCCGGGCCATACCCACGCCGGGCACTGAAGCTTTCTTT
CDR3 protein: CASSARAIPTPGTEAFF
D gene: NA
V gene: TRBV25-1
clone size: NA
J gene: TRBJ1-1

CDR3 DNA: TGTGCCAGCAGCTCGGGACTTCCGATAGGCTACACCTTC
CDR3 protein: CASSSGLPIGYTF
D gene: NA
V gene: TRBV7-9
clone size: NA
J gene: TRBJ1-2

CDR3 DNA: TGTGCCACTGGACTAGCGGGAGATACCGGGGAGCTGTTTTTT
CDR3 protein: CATGLAGDTGELFF
D gene: TRBD2
V gene: TRBV6-6
clone size: NA
J gene: TRBJ2-2

CDR3 DNA: TGTGCCAGCAGCGTAGGCGGGGGGCACCGACTTGAGCAGTACTTC
CDR3 protein: CASSVGGGHRLEQYF
D gene: TRBD2
V gene: TRBV9
clone size: NA
J gene: TRBJ2-7

CDR3 DNA: TGTGCCAGTAGTGGGGGCCACCCCTACGAGCAGTACTTC
CDR3 protein: CASSGGHPYEQYF
D gene: NA
V gene: TRBV19
clone size: NA
J gene: TRBJ2-7

CDR3 DNA: TGTGCCAGCAGCTTAGTGCGGGGATACGAGCAGTACTTC
CDR3 protein: CASSLVRGYEQYF
D gene: NA
V gene: TRBV11-2
clone size: NA
J gene: TRBJ2-7

CDR3 DNA: TGTGCCAGTAGTAACCGGGACAGATCCTACGAGCAGTACTTC
CDR3 protein: CASSNRDRSYEQYF
D gene: TRBD1
V gene: TRBV19
clone size: NA
J gene: TRBJ2-7

CDR3 DNA: TGTGCCAGCAGCTACCCGGTTTTGGGGGGTAACACCGGGGAGCTGTTTTTT
CDR3 protein: CASSYPVLGGNTGELFF
D gene: NA
V gene: TRBV7-9
clone size: NA
J gene: TRBJ2-2

CDR3 DNA: TGTGCCAGTAGTATAGCGACTAGCGGGGGCCCCTTAGATGAGCAGTTCTTC
CDR3 protein: CASSIATSGGPLDEQFF
D gene: TRBD2
V gene: TRBV19
clone size: NA
J gene: TRBJ2-1

CDR3 DNA: TGTGCCAGTAGTCCCGTGGGTGAGGGCAATCAGCCCCAGCATTTT
CDR3 protein: CASSPVGEGNQPQHF
D gene: NA
V gene: TRBV19
clone size: NA
J gene: TRBJ1-5

CDR3 DNA: TGCGCCAGCAGCCAGGTGTACGGGACATCCCATGCGGTCCAGTACTTC
CDR3 protein: CASSQVYGTSHAVQYF
D gene: NA
V gene: TRBV4-3
clone size: NA
J gene: TRBJ2-5

CDR3 DNA: TGTGCCAGCAGCTTGGGGGGCCGCACCTACAATGAGCAGTTCTTC
CDR3 protein: CASSLGGRTYNEQFF
D gene: NA
V gene: TRBV9
clone size: NA
J gene: TRBJ2-1

CDR3 DNA: TGCGCCAGCAGCCAAGATGGGTCGACTGGACAGCCCCAGCATTTT
CDR3 protein: CASSQDGSTGQPQHF
D gene: NA
V gene: TRBV4-3
clone size: NA
J gene: TRBJ1-5

CDR3 DNA: TGTGCCAGCAGCTTTAGCCCCGGGGGGGGATTCTATGGCTACACCTTC
CDR3 protein: CASSFSPGGGFYGYTF
D gene: NA
V gene: TRBV7-2
clone size: once
J gene: TRBJ1-2

CDR3 DNA: TGTGCCAGCAGCTTAGGACAGATCTATGGCTACACCTTC
CDR3 protein: CASSLGQIYGYTF
D gene: NA
V gene: TRBV7-9
clone size: NA
J gene: TRBJ1-2

CDR3 DNA: TGTGCCAGCAGCTTAGTTGATGGGGGACCCTACGAGCAGTACTTC
CDR3 protein: CASSLVDGGPYEQYF
D gene: NA
V gene: TRBV11-2
clone size: NA
J gene: TRBJ2-7

CDR3 DNA: TGTGCCAGTACAGTCGTAGGTAACACCGGGGAGCTGTTTTTT
CDR3 protein: CASTVVGNTGELFF
D gene: NA
V gene: TRBV7-9
clone size: NA
J gene: TRBJ2-2

CDR3 DNA: TGTGCCAGCAGCCAAGGGACAGGAGAATACGAGCAGTACTTC
CDR3 protein: CASSQGTGEYEQYF
D gene: TRBD1
V gene: TRBV14
clone size: NA
J gene: TRBJ2-7

CDR3 DNA: TGCGCCAGCAGCCAAGATCCCCCCTTAACAGGGCGCGAACACTCCTACGAGCAGTACTTC
CDR3 protein: CASSQDPPLTGREHSYEQYF
D gene: NA
V gene: TRBV4-3
clone size: NA
J gene: TRBJ2-7

CDR3 DNA: TGCGCCAGCAGCCTGGTGGGGGTGGGCGCTGAAGCTTTCTTT
CDR3 protein: CASSLVGVGAEAFF
D gene: NA
V gene: TRBV5-1
clone size: NA
J gene: TRBJ1-1

CDR3 DNA: TGCGCCAGCAGACAGGTCCTACAGAACACTGAAGCTTTCTTT
CDR3 protein: CASRQVLQNTEAFF
D gene: NA
V gene: TRBV4-1
clone size: few
J gene: TRBJ1-1

CDR3 DNA: TGTGCCACAGGACTAGCGGGACTCTCCTACGAGCAGTACTTC
CDR3 protein: CATGLAGLSYEQYF
D gene: TRBD2
V gene: TRBV11-2
clone size: NA
J gene: TRBJ2-7

CDR3 DNA: TGTGCCAGCAGTTTGCTCGGGACAGAAGAGACCCAGTACTTC
CDR3 protein: CASSLLGTEETQYF
D gene: TRBD1
V gene: TRBV27
clone size: once
J gene: TRBJ2-5

CDR3 DNA: TGTGCCAGCAGCTTAGGGACAGGGTGGTGGGAAGAGACCCAGTACTTC
CDR3 protein: CASSLGTGWWEETQYF
D gene: TRBD1
V gene: TRBV7-2
clone size: NA
J gene: TRBJ2-5

CDR3 DNA: TGTGCCACAGCCGAGCGGGAGGGAACAGATACGCAGTATTTT
CDR3 protein: CATAEREGTDTQYF
D gene: TRBD2
V gene: TRBV27
clone size: NA
J gene: TRBJ2-3

CDR3 DNA: TGTGCCTGGAGTGTAACAGGGGGCGCCTCTTCACCCCTCCACTTT
CDR3 protein: CAWSVTGGASSPLHF
D gene: TRBD1
V gene: TRBV30
clone size: NA
J gene: TRBJ1-6

CDR3 DNA: TGCGCCAGCAGTGAGTCGACGGGGGCCTTGGAGACCCAGTACTTC
CDR3 protein: CASSESTGALETQYF
D gene: NA
V gene: TRBV10-2
clone size: NA
J gene: TRBJ2-5

CDR3 DNA: TGTGCCAGCAGCCCGAGTTGGGATGAGCAGTTCTTC
CDR3 protein: CASSPSWDEQFF
D gene: NA
V gene: TRBV5-6
clone size: NA
J gene: TRBJ2-1

CDR3 DNA: TGTGCCAGCAGCTTCCGAAAAGTACATTTTGAGCAGTACTTC
CDR3 protein: CASSFRKVHFEQYF
D gene: NA
V gene: TRBV5-6
clone size: NA
J gene: TRBJ2-7

CDR3 DNA: TGTGCCAGCAGTCCCACAGGGATAGAGACCCAGTACTTC
CDR3 protein: CASSPTGIETQYF
D gene: NA
V gene: TRBV7-9
clone size: NA
J gene: TRBJ2-5

CDR3 DNA: TGTGCCAGCAGCGTAGGAGGAGGGACCTACGAGCAGTACTTC
CDR3 protein: CASSVGGGTYEQYF
D gene: NA
V gene: TRBV9
clone size: few
J gene: TRBJ2-7

CDR3 DNA: TGTGCCAGCAGTTCCAGCGGGGGGCCGAACACCGGGGAGCTGTTTTTT
CDR3 protein: CASSSSGGPNTGELFF
D gene: TRBD2
V gene: TRBV27
clone size: NA
J gene: TRBJ2-2

CDR3 DNA: TGTGCCAGCAGCCCGGGGATTTCTGGAAACACCATATATTTT
CDR3 protein: CASSPGISGNTIYF
D gene: NA
V gene: TRBV11-2
clone size: NA
J gene: TRBJ1-3

CDR3 DNA: TGTGCCAGCAGCGTAGACGGGGGTACCAATCAGCCCCAGCATTTT
CDR3 protein: CASSVDGGTNQPQHF
D gene: NA
V gene: TRBV9
clone size: once
J gene: TRBJ1-5

CDR3 DNA: TGTGCCAGCTCACCTCGGGACAGCTACACAGATACGCAGTATTTT
CDR3 protein: CASSPRDSYTDTQYF
D gene: TRBD1
V gene: TRBV18
clone size: NA
J gene: TRBJ2-3

CDR3 DNA: TGCAGTGCTACCACAGATACGCAGTATTTT
CDR3 protein: CSATTDTQYF
D gene: NA
V gene: TRBV20-1
clone size: NA
J gene: TRBJ2-3

CDR3 DNA: TGTGCCAGCAGTGTGACTAGCGCCTTCTACAATGAGCAGTTCTTC
CDR3 protein: CASSVTSAFYNEQFF
D gene: TRBD2
V gene: TRBV6-5
clone size: NA
J gene: TRBJ2-1

CDR3 DNA: TGTGCCAGCAGCTCCCTGGGCCTATACGAGCAGTACTTC
CDR3 protein: CASSSLGLYEQYF
D gene: NA
V gene: TRBV7-9
clone size: once
J gene: TRBJ2-7

CDR3 DNA: TGTGCCTCGATAGCCATGAACACTGAAGCTTTCTTT
CDR3 protein: CASIAMNTEAFF
D gene: NA
V gene: TRBV19
clone size: NA
J gene: TRBJ1-1

CDR3 DNA: TGTGCCAGCAGCTCGCCCGACAGGGTAAACACTGAAGCTTTCTTT
CDR3 protein: CASSSPDRVNTEAFF
D gene: TRBD1
V gene: TRBV6-5
clone size: NA
J gene: TRBJ1-1

CDR3 DNA: TGTGCCACCAGCTCCGGGAACTATGGCTACACCTTC
CDR3 protein: CATSSGNYGYTF
D gene: NA
V gene: TRBV15
clone size: NA
J gene: TRBJ1-2

CDR3 DNA: TGTGCCAGCAGCATGATACCCACCCCCCGGGACAGGGGTTCCGATTTGGTTCAGTACTTC
CDR3 protein: CASSMIPTPRDRGSDLVQYF
D gene: NA
V gene: TRBV21-1
clone size: once
J gene: TRBJ2-4

CDR3 DNA: TGCGCCAGCAGTCCCAAGATATCGGACGTTGCCTACGAGCAGTACTTC
CDR3 protein: CASSPKISDVAYEQYF
D gene: NA
V gene: TRBV4-3
clone size: NA
J gene: TRBJ2-7

CDR3 DNA: TGTGCCAGCAGCTTACCGCGGGAGGGCCTCTACGAGCAGTACTTC
CDR3 protein: CASSLPREGLYEQYF
D gene: TRBD2
V gene: TRBV7-8
clone size: NA
J gene: TRBJ2-7